This paragraph reports one T cell receptor (beta chain). During active infection, Seattle patients enrolled and were then monitored through disease. This record belongs to a study of blood T cell repertoires in COVID-19. In the study's own analysis: Reference gene primers were amplified, and this amplification served to estimate nucleated cell counts. Here immunoSEQ multiplex PCR was the method, and the copy in TCRdb shows in-frame clones only, minus some. V, J and clone size were drawn from that table, and D and trimming were deduced from the DNA. This table has about 200,000 clones, approximately 94% appearing once. The germline V gene encodes CDR1 GTSNPN and CDR2 SVGIG (reference sequence). The CDR3 contains 15 residues. The trim removed 5 bases at V and 9 bases at J, leaving 8 bases unmatched.

This chain links TRBV30 with TRBJ2-1; 15 positions agree with TRBD2. The clonotype originates from a man in his thirties or forties with COVID-19, enrolled during active disease. What was sequenced was peripheral blood. CDR3 in amino acids: CAWAGLAGGHGEQFF. The CDR3 nucleotides read TGTGCCTGGGCTGGACTAGCGGGGGGGCACGGTGAGCAGTTCTTC.